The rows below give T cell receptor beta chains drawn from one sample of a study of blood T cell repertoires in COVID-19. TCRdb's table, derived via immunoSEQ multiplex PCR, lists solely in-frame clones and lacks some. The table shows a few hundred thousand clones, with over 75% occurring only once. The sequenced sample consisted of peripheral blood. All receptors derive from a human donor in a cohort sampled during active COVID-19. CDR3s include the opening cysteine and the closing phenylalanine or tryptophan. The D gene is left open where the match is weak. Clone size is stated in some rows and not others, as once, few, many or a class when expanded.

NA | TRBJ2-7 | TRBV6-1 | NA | TGTGCCAGCAGTGAAGGAGGGCTCTCCTACGAGCAGTACTTC | CASSEGGLSYEQYF
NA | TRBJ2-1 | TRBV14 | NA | TGTGCCAGCAGCCAATGGGGCGACAGACCGATGTACAATGAGCAGTTCTTC | CASSQWGDRPMYNEQFF
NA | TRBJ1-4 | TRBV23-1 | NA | TGCGCCAGCAGTCTCCAAGGGGTAGGAACTAATGAAAAACTGTTTTTT | CASSLQGVGTNEKLFF
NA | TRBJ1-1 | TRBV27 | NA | TGTGCCAGCAGTTCTCGGACAAGGGAGGGCACTGAAGCTTTCTTT | CASSSRTREGTEAFF
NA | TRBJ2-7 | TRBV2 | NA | TGTGCCAGCGGATTTAAGATGACAGCCCGGAACGAGCAGTACTTC | CASGFKMTARNEQYF
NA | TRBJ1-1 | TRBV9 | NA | TGTGCCAGCAGCGTAGATGAGGGAGGTTGGAACACTGAAGCTTTCTTT | CASSVDEGGWNTEAFF
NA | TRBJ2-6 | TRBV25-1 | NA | TGTGCCAGCAGTGAATATCAAGAGGGGGGGCCTGGGGCCAACGTCCTGACTTTC | CASSEYQEGGPGANVLTF
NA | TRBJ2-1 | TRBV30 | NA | TGTGCCTGGAGTTCAGTCGATGAGCAGTTCTTC | CAWSSVDEQFF
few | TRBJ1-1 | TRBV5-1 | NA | TGCGCCAGCAGCTATTTTTCAGGAAACACTGAAGCTTTCTTT | CASSYFSGNTEAFF
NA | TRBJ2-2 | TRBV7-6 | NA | TGTGCCAGCAGCTTACCATTGGGGACAAAGAACACCGGGGAGCTGTTTTTT | CASSLPLGTKNTGELFF
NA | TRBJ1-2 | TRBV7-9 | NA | TGTGCCAGCAGCTACGAGAGGGACAATGGCTACACCTTC | CASSYERDNGYTF
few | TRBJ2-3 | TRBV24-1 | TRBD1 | TGTGCCACCAGTGACCAAGACCCTTACAGGGGAACCACAGATACGCAGTATTTT | CATSDQDPYRGTTDTQYF
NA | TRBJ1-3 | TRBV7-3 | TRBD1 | TGTGCCAGCAGCTTAGTTAGGGGGCTGGGAAACACCATATATTTT | CASSLVRGLGNTIYF
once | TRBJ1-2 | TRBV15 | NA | TGTGCCACCAGCACGGAGGAGTCGGGCCACTACACCTTC | CATSTEESGHYTF
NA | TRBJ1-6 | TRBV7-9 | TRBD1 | TGTGCCAGCAGTCGGACAGGGGACGGATCACCCCTCCACTTT | CASSRTGDGSPLHF
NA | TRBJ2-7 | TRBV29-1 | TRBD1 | TGCAGCGCATGGACAGGGAACTCCTACGAGCAGTACTTC | CSAWTGNSYEQYF
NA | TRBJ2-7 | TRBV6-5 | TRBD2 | TGTGCCAGCAGTTACGTAGCGGGGGGGGGCTACGAGCAGTACTTC | CASSYVAGGGYEQYF
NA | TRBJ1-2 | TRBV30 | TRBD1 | TGTGCCTGGAGTGGGTCCTATAAGGGACAGGGGGCGCCTGGCTACACCTTC | CAWSGSYKGQGAPGYTF
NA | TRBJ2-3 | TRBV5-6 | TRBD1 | TGTGCCAGCAGCTTGGCCGGGACAGGGACATCAGATACGCAGTATTTT | CASSLAGTGTSDTQYF
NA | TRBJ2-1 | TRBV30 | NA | TGTGCCTGCTCGCGGGGCAGCTCCTACAATGAGCAGTTCTTC | CACSRGSSYNEQFF
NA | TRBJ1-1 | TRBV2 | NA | TGTGCCAGCAGTGAAAGCTTTGAAGCTTTCTTT | CASSESFEAFF
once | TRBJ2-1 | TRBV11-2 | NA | TGTGCCACCGAAACTAGGAGTTTAAATGAGCAGTTCTTC | CATETRSLNEQFF
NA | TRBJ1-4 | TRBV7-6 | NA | TGTGCCAGCAGCACCCGTGGGGGGGCTAATGAAAAACTGTTTTTT | CASSTRGGANEKLFF
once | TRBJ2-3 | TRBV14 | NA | TGTGCCAGCAGCCAAGTTGCACTAGTAGGTAGCGCAGATACGCAGTATTTT | CASSQVALVGSADTQYF
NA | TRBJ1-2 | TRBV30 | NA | TGTGCCTGGAACCCAACAGCCACTAACTATGGCTACACCTTC | CAWNPTATNYGYTF
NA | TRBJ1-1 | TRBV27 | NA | TGTGCCAGCAGTCAACTCGGGACAGAAGCTTTCTTT | CASSQLGTEAFF
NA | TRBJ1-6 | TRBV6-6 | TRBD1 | TGTGCCAGCAGTTACCGGACAGGCGATAATTCACCCCTCCACTTT | CASSYRTGDNSPLHF
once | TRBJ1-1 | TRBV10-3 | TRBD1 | TGTGCCATCAGTGGGGATGACAGGGCGAACACTGAAGCTTTCTTT | CAISGDDRANTEAFF
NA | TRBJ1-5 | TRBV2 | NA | TGTGCCAGCAGTGAGGCTCATAGCAATCAGCCCCAGCATTTT | CASSEAHSNQPQHF
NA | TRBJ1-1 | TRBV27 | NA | TGTGCCAGCAAGCACAGTCAGAACACTGAAGCTTTCTTT | CASKHSQNTEAFF
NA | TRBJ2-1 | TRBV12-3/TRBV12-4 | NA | TGTGCCAGCAGTTCCCATCCGGGTGAGCAGTTCTTC | CASSSHPGEQFF
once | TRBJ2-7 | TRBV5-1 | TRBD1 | TGCGCCAGCAGCGGGGACAGGGGGCGCCGAGGTGGTTTAGTTCACGAGCAGTACTTC | CASSGDRGRRGGLVHEQYF
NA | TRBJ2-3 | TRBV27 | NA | TGTGCCAGCAGACTATATCAGGGGAGCACAGATACGCAGTATTTT | CASRLYQGSTDTQYF
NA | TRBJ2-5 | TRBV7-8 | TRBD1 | TGTGCCAACAGCCCCAGGGGGACGCCAGACCAAGAGACCCAGTACTTC | CANSPRGTPDQETQYF
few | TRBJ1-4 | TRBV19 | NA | TGTGCCAGTACGACTAATGAAAAACTGTTTTTT | CASTTNEKLFF
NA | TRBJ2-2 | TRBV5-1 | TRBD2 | TGCGCCAGCAGCTTGCCCGCTAGCGGGGGGAGCAACGGGGAGCTGTTTTTT | CASSLPASGGSNGELFF
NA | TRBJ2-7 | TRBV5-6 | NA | TGTGCCAGCAGCTTGGCGGCCGGGGTTTACTACGAGCAGTACTTC | CASSLAAGVYYEQYF
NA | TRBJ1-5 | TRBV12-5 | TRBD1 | TGTGCTAGTGGTTTGGTAGTAACTTTAGGGGGCGATCAGCCCCAGCATTTT | CASGLVVTLGGDQPQHF
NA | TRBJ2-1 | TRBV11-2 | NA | TGTGCCACCCTCCCCGACACGCAGGGTGAGCAGTTCTTC | CATLPDTQGEQFF
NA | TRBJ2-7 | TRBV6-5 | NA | TGTGCCAGCAGCCCGAACCCGGAGGGGTACGAGCAGTACTTC | CASSPNPEGYEQYF
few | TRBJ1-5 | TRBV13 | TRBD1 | TGTGCCAGCAGCTCCGGGACAGGGGAAAATCAGCCCCAGCATTTT | CASSSGTGENQPQHF
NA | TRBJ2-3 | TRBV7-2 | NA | TGTGCCAGCAGCTACCGGGATACGCAGTATTTT | CASSYRDTQYF
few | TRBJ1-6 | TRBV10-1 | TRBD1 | TGCGCCAGCAGTCCCGGGACAGGGTACAAGAATTCACCCCTCCACTTT | CASSPGTGYKNSPLHF
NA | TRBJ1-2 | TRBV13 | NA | TGTGCCAGCAGCTTAGGGCTGGCGGGCTATGGCTACACCTTC | CASSLGLAGYGYTF
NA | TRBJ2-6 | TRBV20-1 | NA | TGCAGTGCTAGTCACTTCTCTGGGGCCAACGTCCTGACTTTC | CSASHFSGANVLTF
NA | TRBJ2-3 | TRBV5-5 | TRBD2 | TGTGCCAGCAGCTGGCGACTAGCTTCAGATACGCAGTATTTT | CASSWRLASDTQYF
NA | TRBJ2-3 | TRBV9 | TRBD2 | TGTGCCAGCAGCGTAGGGACTAGCGGGGGGCCCCATACGCAGTATTTT | CASSVGTSGGPHTQYF
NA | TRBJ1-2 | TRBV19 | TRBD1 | TGTGCCAGTAGTATTGGAATGGGACAGAGAGTGGGTGGCTACACCTTC | CASSIGMGQRVGGYTF
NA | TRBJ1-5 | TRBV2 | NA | TGTGCCAGCAGTGAAAGCAGCGGGTATATCACGCCCCAGCATTTT | CASSESSGYITPQHF
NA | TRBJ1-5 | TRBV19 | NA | TGTGCCAGTAGTGTGAGGCAGAGGAGCAATCAGCCCCAGCATTTT | CASSVRQRSNQPQHF
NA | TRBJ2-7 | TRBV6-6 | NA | TGTGCCAGCAGTTCGGGACTGGGGTTTGTGGAGCAGTACTTC | CASSSGLGFVEQYF
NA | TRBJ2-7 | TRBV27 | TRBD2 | TGTGCCAGCCAACTTATAGCGGGGGGTTCCTACGAGCAGTACTTC | CASQLIAGGSYEQYF
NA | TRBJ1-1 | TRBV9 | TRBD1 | TGTGCCAGCAGCCAGGGACAGATGAACACTGAAGCTTTCTTT | CASSQGQMNTEAFF